This TCR beta chain was captured in a study of T-cell memory formation after mild COVID-19. In the study overall: Most TCR clusters belonged to a single donor.

V was trimmed by 6 bases and J by 4 bases, leaving 20 bases between them. CDR3 length: 16 amino acids. TCRdb processed the 5' RACE reads anew with MiXCR; each CDR3 protein has one entry. The sample shows over 150,000 distinct CDR3 sequences, 20% to 25% of them seen only once. Regarding this clonotype: Antigen: not known.

Study observations and caveats: There was a balanced CD4/CD8 profile in clones contracting day 15 to 85, and later expanders leaned CD4+. Detection of some responders pre-infection suggested pre-existing cross-reactive memory T cells participated.

The chain couples TRBV12-3 or TRBV12-4 to TRBJ2-3; a weak D match, TRBD2 (6 bases). This TCR derives from an adult woman who had mild COVID-19 (a few samples of this study predate the infection). Cell type and time point are not known. The material sequenced was PBMCs or a T cell subset sorted from them (not recorded which). The CDR3 here is CASSILPGPGADTQYF. CDR3 sequence (DNA): TGTGCCAGCAGCATACTTCCGGGGCCGGGGGCAGATACGCAGTATTTT.